The 28 T cell receptor beta chains below were found in one sample sequenced in a study of technical replicates of blood from a few donors. TCRdb's copy holds only in-frame clones and misses some; the assay was immunoSEQ multiplex PCR. The data contain under 85,000 clones, around 94% of them singletons. What was sequenced was T cells isolated from PBMCs. The receptors stem from a human donor in good health.

The rearrangement links TRBV29-1 to TRBJ1-2; D ambiguous. The CDR3 runs 10 residues. The ends were cut back, 3 bases at V and 8 bases at J, with 7 bases in the middle. Germline V CDR1 and CDR2: SQVTM, ANQGSEA. The CDR3 nucleotides read TGCAGCGTTGATGTGGAGGGCTACACCTTC. Residues: CSVDVEGYTF. Full variable domain (rest looked up from reference TRBV29-1 and TRBJ1-2): SAVISQKPSRDICQRGTSLTIQCQVDSQVTMMFWYRQQPGQSLTLIATANQGSEATYESGFVIDKFPISRPNLTFSTLTVSNMSPEDSSIYLCSVDVEGYTFGSGTRLTVV.

The chain joins TRBV7-2 to TRBJ1-5, with D maybe TRBD1 (6 bases). Germline V gene sequence: CDR1 SGHTA, CDR2 FQGNSA. This CDR3 spans 15 amino acids. V was pared by 1 base and J by 1 base, with 8 bases between. The CDR3 nucleotides are TGTGCCAGCAGCTTAGGGGGGCGAAGCAATCAGCCCCAGCATTTT. This encodes CASSLGGRSNQPQHF.

The chain joins TRBV10-3 to TRBJ1-5, with D maybe TRBD1 (6 bases). Trimming removed 7 bases from V and 3 bases from J, with 10 bases in between. This CDR3 contains 13 residues. Germline-derived CDR1 and CDR2 are ENHRY and SYGVKD. CDR3 coding DNA: TGTGCCATCATCAGGGGTAACAATCAGCCCCAGCATTTT. Translated: CAIIRGNNQPQHF.

The rearrangement joins TRBV2 to TRBJ2-2; TRBD1 agrees at 7 bases. The V and J ends lost 6 bases and 3 bases, in that order; junction bases with no gene match: 7. The CDR3 consists of 15 residues. The germline gives CDR1 SNHLY, CDR2 FYNNEI. The CDR3 bases are TGTGCCAGCAGACCTCAGGGGGTATACACCGGGGAGCTGTTTTTT. Its translation is CASRPQGVYTGELFF.

Of note for this clone: At one of its ends the junction is not consistent with the germline gene, which may arise from a read error. The CDR3 sequence: CASSLAGGWGETQYF. CDR3 bases: TGTGCCAGCAGCCTAGCGGGAGGCTGGGGAGAGACCCAGTACTTC. V usage is TRBV7-2 and J usage is TRBJ2-5; 11 nucleotides match TRBD2. CDR1 is SGHTA, CDR2 FQGNSA, per germline. CDR3 length: 15 residues.

This rearrangement joins TRBV13 to TRBJ2-3; 7 nucleotides line up with TRBD2. Germline V gives CDR1 PRHDT, CDR2 FYEKMQ (reference sequence). Trimming cost V 5 bases and J 2 bases; bases outside gene matches: 10. There are 16 residues in the CDR3. The CDR3 nucleotides are TGTGCCAGCAGCCCCCGGACTAGTTGGGCCACAGATACGCAGTATTTT. It translates to CASSPRTSWATDTQYF.

This chain uses TRBV19 with TRBJ1-2; 8 nucleotides agree with TRBD1. Per germline, CDR1 LNHDA and CDR2 SQIVND (reference sequence). This CDR3 spans 15 amino acids. Losses at the gene ends were 3 bases for V and 5 bases for J; bases not matched to a gene: 8. The DNA of the CDR3 is TGTGCCAGTAGTATCCCGAGGACAGGGATATATGGCTACACCTTC. Amino acid sequence: CASSIPRTGIYGYTF.

The chain couples TRBV9 to TRBJ1-4; tentative D call: TRBD1 (5 bases). The CDR3 runs to 16 residues. V dropped 4 bases and J dropped 3 bases, with 16 bases sitting between them. Germline V CDR1 and CDR2: SGDLS, YYNGEE. As DNA, the CDR3 is TGTGCCAGCAGCCCCCCCCGCGGACATTCTAATGAAAAACTGTTTTTT. Protein: CASSPPRGHSNEKLFF.

The gene calls are TRBV19 and TRBJ2-7, with 7 bases matching TRBD2. The CDR3 totals 15 residues. Trimming cost V 2 bases and J 0 bases; bases outside gene matches: 4. In germline, CDR1 is LNHDA, CDR2 SQIVND (reference sequence). The CDR3 spells CASSIQGGSSYEQYF. DNA of the CDR3: TGTGCCAGTAGTATACAGGGCGGGAGCTCCTACGAGCAGTACTTC.

The chain combines TRBV5-4 with TRBJ2-1; 7 positions match TRBD1. Germline-derived CDR1 and CDR2 are SGHNT and YYREEE (reference sequence). Unmatched junction bases numbered 2, after V lost 0 bases and J lost 8 bases. The CDR3 is made up of 13 amino acids. CDR3 amino acids: CASSLDQGDEQFF. As DNA, the CDR3 is TGTGCCAGCAGCTTGGACCAGGGGGATGAGCAGTTCTTC.

The chain is built from TRBV5-1 and TRBJ2-3; no clear D. Germline V gene lookup returns CDR1 SGHRS and CDR2 YFSETQ. The CDR3 is 13 amino acids. Trimming pared 0 bases from V and 6 bases from J, leaving 8 bases between. CDR3 in DNA: TGCGCCAGCAGCTTGGACCAGTTGGATACGCAGTATTTT. The encoded protein is CASSLDQLDTQYF. Supplemented by reference TRBV5-1 and TRBJ2-3, the full variable domain reads KAGVTQTPRYLIKTRGQQVTLSCSPISGHRSVSWYQQTPGQGLQFLFEYFSETQRNKGNFPGRFSGRQFSNSRSEMNVSTLELGDSALYLCASSLDQLDTQYFGPGTRLTVL.

This clone was picked up one time. This sequence joins TRBV30 and TRBJ2-1; tentative D call: TRBD2 (5 bases). The CDR3 runs to 12 residues. The ends were cut back, 0 bases at V and 9 bases at J, with 9 bases in the middle. Germline CDR1 is GTSNPN and CDR2 is SVGIG (reference sequence). The CDR3 is CAWSVRGSEQFF. CDR3 nucleotide sequence: TGTGCCTGGAGTGTACGGGGTAGTGAGCAGTTCTTC.

The genes are TRBV29-1 and TRBJ2-1; possibly TRBD2 for D (6 bases). Trimming took off 7 bases at V and 3 bases at J, with 22 bases between the two ends. The CDR3 length is 16 residues. Germline CDR1 SQVTM, CDR2 ANQGSEA. The CDR3 DNA reads as TGCAGCGCTCTCAGGCTAGCGAGAGGGTTCTACAATGAGCAGTTCTTC. Protein sequence: CSALRLARGFYNEQFF.

The rearrangement uses TRBV10-1 and TRBJ2-7; 9 nucleotides match TRBD2. The germline CDR1 and CDR2 sequences are WNHNN and SYGVQD (reference sequence). V was clipped by 1 base and J by 2 bases; unmatched bases: 3. The length of the CDR3 is 15 residues. This chain's CDR3 is CASSEYPSGTYEQYF. Written as DNA, the CDR3 is TGCGCCAGCAGTGAGTATCCTAGCGGGACCTACGAGCAGTACTTC.

This clone occurred a few times. The chain employs TRBV27 and TRBJ1-2; 9 nucleotides agree with TRBD1. Germline V gene data show CDR1 as MNHEY and CDR2 as SMNVEV (reference sequence). Trimming removed 6 bases from V and 5 bases from J; junction bases left unmatched: 13. The CDR3 is made up of 16 amino acids. The CDR3 spells CASRNTGGASAYGYTF. Written as DNA, the CDR3 is TGTGCCAGCAGAAATACAGGGGGCGCTTCTGCTTATGGCTACACCTTC.

This chain joins TRBV27 and TRBJ2-5; 8 bases align to TRBD1. Trimming took 4 bases from V and 1 from J; bases not matched to a gene: 5. Germline assignment: CDR1 MNHEY and CDR2 SMNVEV (reference sequence). The CDR3 has 15 residues. CDR3 sequence (DNA): TGTGCCAGCAGTTACGACAGGGGTCGCCAAGAGACCCAGTACTTC. It codes for CASSYDRGRQETQYF.

The chain has TRBV27 and TRBJ2-7, with D perhaps TRBD1 (5 bases). Germline V lookup: CDR1 MNHEY, CDR2 SMNVEV (reference sequence). The CDR3 loop spans 13 amino acids. Between the trimmed V and J ends, which lost 0 bases and 6 bases, there was a span of 9 bases. The chain's CDR3 is CASSLSRAVEQYF. The CDR3 DNA follows: TGTGCCAGCAGTTTATCCAGGGCCGTCGAGCAGTACTTC.

This chain uses TRBV19 with TRBJ1-1; 9 bases map to TRBD1. Germline lookup yields CDR1 LNHDA and CDR2 SQIVND (reference sequence). The CDR3 has 14 amino acids. J lost 0 bases, V lost 7 bases, and 3 bases had no gene match. CDR3 protein: CASKRTGVNTEAFF. The DNA for the CDR3 is TGTGCCAGTAAAAGGACAGGGGTGAACACTGAAGCTTTCTTT.

CDR3 sequence (DNA): TGCGCCAGCAGCAGGACTACGGCCTACAATGAGCAGTTCTTC. This translates into CASSRTTAYNEQFF. The rearrangement joins TRBV10-1 to TRBJ2-1; TRBD2 is a possible D gene (6 bases). This CDR3 is 14 amino acids long. V shed 6 bases and J shed 2 bases, with 11 bases lying between them. The germline CDR1 and CDR2 sequences are WNHNN and SYGVQD (reference sequence).

Note on this clone: Other DNA sequences in the same sample also yield this CDR3. This CDR3 is CSVEGQGYTDTQYF. The DNA of the CDR3 is TGCAGCGTTGAGGGACAGGGGTACACAGATACGCAGTATTTT. This chain uses TRBV29-1 with TRBJ2-3; 10 nucleotides align to TRBD1. Germline trimming cut 3 bases from V and 2 bases from J; bases unmatched to any gene: 2. The CDR3 spans 14 residues. Germline values: CDR1 SQVTM, CDR2 ANQGSEA.

This chain connects TRBV25-1 to TRBJ1-1; no firm D call. This CDR3 has 11 amino acids. Trimming removed 10 bases from V and 5 bases from J, with 11 bases in between. Germline CDR1 is MGHDK and CDR2 is SYGVNS. The CDR3 DNA reads as TGTGCCACCCGAAGAGGAACTGAAGCTTTCTTT. Residues: CATRRGTEAFF. The full variable domain, its missing parts supplied by reference TRBV25-1 and TRBJ1-1, is EADIYQTPRYLVIGTGKKITLECSQTMGHDKMYWYQQDPGMELHLIHYSYGVNSTEKGDLSSESTVSRIRTEHFPLTLESARPSHTSQYLCATRRGTEAFFGQGTRLTVV.

This chain joins TRBV5-4 and TRBJ1-2; TRBD1 matches at 7 bases. Unmatched junction bases numbered 9, after V lost 0 bases and J lost 4 bases. The CDR3 is 16 residues long. Germline values: CDR1 SGHNT, CDR2 YYREEE (reference sequence). The CDR3 sequence is CASSLALGQFVYGYTF. The CDR3 DNA reads TGTGCCAGCAGCTTGGCTCTGGGACAGTTTGTCTATGGCTACACCTTC.

The chain couples TRBV2 to TRBJ1-2, with TRBD1 as a possible D gene (5 bases). From germline, CDR1 is SNHLY and CDR2 FYNNEI. This CDR3 is 13 amino acids long. Trimming took 7 bases from V and 2 from J, leaving 11 bases between them. The CDR3 region is CASKGGDNYGYTF. The DNA for the CDR3 is TGTGCCAGCAAGGGCGGGGACAACTATGGCTACACCTTC.

The CDR3 coding sequence is TGTGCCAGTAGTTCGCAGAGGGTTGAAAAACTGTTTTTT. Translated, it gives CASSSQRVEKLFF. V and J are TRBV19 and TRBJ1-4; no reliable D call. This CDR3 is 13 amino acids long. Trimming took off 5 bases at V and 7 bases at J, with 11 bases between the two ends. In germline, CDR1 is LNHDA, CDR2 SQIVND (reference sequence).

This chain joins TRBV4-3 and TRBJ2-2; 7 nucleotides agree with TRBD1. The CDR3 loop spans 16 amino acids. Per the germline V gene, CDR1 is LGHNA and CDR2 is YSLEER. After removal of 0 bases from V and 7 bases from J, the junction contained 8 bases not matched to a gene. For the CDR3, the DNA is TGCGCCAGCAGCCAAGAAGTGCAGGGGGAAAACGGGGAGCTGTTTTTT. Its translation is CASSQEVQGENGELFF.

The rearrangement links TRBV7-9 to TRBJ1-2; D ambiguous. The V gene's germline CDR1 is SEHNR and CDR2 FQNEAQ (reference sequence). V lost 1 base, J lost 8 bases, and 11 bases lay in between. The CDR3 is made up of 13 amino acids. CDR3 DNA: TGTGCCAGCAGCTTAGGCACAGCAAGGGGCTACACCTTC. Residues: CASSLGTARGYTF. Using reference TRBV7-9 and TRBJ1-2 for the parts outside the CDR3, the full variable domain is DTGVSQNPRHKITKRGQNVTFRCDPISEHNRLYWYRQTLGQGPEFLTYFQNEAQLEKSRLLSDRFSAERPKGSFSTLEIQRTEQGDSAMYLCASSLGTARGYTFGSGTRLTVV.

The rearrangement links TRBV11-2 to TRBJ2-5; possibly TRBD2 for D (5 bases). Per germline, CDR1 SGHAT and CDR2 FQNNGV. The CDR3 runs to 14 residues. Trimming took 4 bases from V and 1 from J, leaving 10 bases between them. The CDR3 nucleotides are TGTGCCAGCAGCTCAACTAGAACCCAAGAGACCCAGTACTTC. Protein sequence: CASSSTRTQETQYF.

The chain joins TRBV30 to TRBJ1-2; no definite D call. V lost 1 base and J 0 bases, leaving 6 bases between the germline ends. The V gene's germline CDR1 is GTSNPN and CDR2 SVGIG (reference sequence). This CDR3 is 13 amino acids long. The CDR3: CAWSESTNYGYTF. The CDR3 nucleotides are TGTGCCTGGAGTGAGTCTACTAACTATGGCTACACCTTC.